This TCR beta chain emerged from a study of CD8+ T cells in alopecia areata (dated by TCRdb to the late 2010s). About the study as a whole: Treated patients were enrolled in an open-label pilot trial of oral tofacitinib, 5 to 10 mg twice daily, for moderate-to-severe alopecia areata. Tofacitinib was given for 6 to 18 months, followed by 6 months of follow-up off drug to assess delayed response and recurrence. The SALT score, which quantifies the percentage of affected scalp surface area, was used to measure disease severity in treated patients. The study used high-throughput TCRbeta sequencing to examine T cell clonal expansion in alopecia areata, in both the C3H/HeJ mouse model and human patients. In humans, TCRbeta sequencing was performed on scalp tissue and on sorted CD4+ and CD8+ peripheral blood T cells from healthy controls and from patients with patchy or totalis/universalis alopecia areata. Biopsies were taken from tofacitinib-treated patients at baseline and again at 4 and 24 weeks into treatment, and several of those patients also had a later scalp biopsy. Scalp clonality was compared across normal scalp (n=4), patchy alopecia areata scalp (n=8), and alopecia totalis/universalis scalp (n=8). RNA was obtained with the PAXgene miRNA kit for fixed scalp, the miRNeasy kit for PBMCs, and the RNeasy kit for mouse skin. immunoSEQ multiplex PCR using 35 Vbeta forward primers and 13 Jbeta reverse primers was used to amplify TCRbeta CDR3 regions. The paper as a whole reports these results and caveats: Tofacitinib significantly lowered scalp clonality and the number of expanded CD8+ clones among the top 100 scalp clones. Unlike mouse skin, which is dominated by gammadelta T cells, normal human skin has resident alphabeta T cells that are also sequenced, and this complicates analysis of the scalp TCR repertoire. Shared TCR sequences between patients were less evident than in mice, which may be partly attributable to HLA diversity in the patient population. Because the treated cohort was small and had only one nonresponder, larger studies are needed to examine links between baseline CD8+ expansion and response. Compared with normal scalp, lesional scalp, particularly in alopecia totalis/universalis, had higher clonality and more expanded CD8+ clones, which suggests antigenic drive. Many expanded lesional clones were found to persist in scalp and blood during tofacitinib treatment, and relapse after treatment cessation may be partly explained by this persistence.

This clone was observed a handful of times. This receptor's antigen is unknown. No per-base quality is available; no much larger clone lies one base away. To prepare the library, the immunoSEQ multiplex PCR assay was applied. To provide template for TCR sequencing, every sample had RNA extracted and reverse transcribed into cDNA. First-strand cDNA was synthesized using SuperScript III with a 2:1 mix of oligo-dT and random hexamers. Amplification bias was assessed with a synthetic immune receptor repertoire, and residual bias was removed computationally. The original methods were these. After raw reads were preprocessed to remove errors, the CDR3 was defined following IMGT conventions as running from the conserved cysteine to phenylalanine. To get clonality, Shannon entropy was normalized by log2 of the number of productive unique TCRs and the result was subtracted from 1. CD4 or CD8 identity of scalp clones was inferred by cross-referencing scalp TCRbeta sequences with sorted blood CD4 and CD8 repertoires. Sourced from immuneACCESS, this table was stored by TCRdb with only in-frame sequences that have V and J called. A share of the clones is absent; for the studies checked, an unresolved V gene accounts for under half, and the remainder has no known explanation. That table supplies the V and J calls and clone size; D and trimming were determined from the DNA. The sample yields about 210,000 clones; about 40% were counted once. The biggest ten clones account for approximately 2.4% of the sample.

From the cysteine through the phenylalanine, the CDR3 covers 12 amino acids. The read is trimmed to its CDR3 DNA, 36 bases read in frame from base 1. V was cut back by 6 bases and J by 7 bases, leaving a gap of 16 bases between them. CDR1 and CDR2 are drawn from the germline V gene: SQVTM, ANQGSEA. Interpreted using the paper, the treatment or condition label stands for: oral pan-JAK inhibitor, 5-10 mg twice daily. Lesional scalp punch biopsies and peripheral blood were collected from alopecia areata patients. After PBMCs were isolated by density centrifugation and stained for CD3, CD4 and CD8, a FACSAria was used to sort CD4+ and CD8+ T cells.

The source of this sequence is a human donor with alopecia areata. The material was CD4+ T cells sorted from blood, obtained at approximately week 37, from a patient treated with tofacitinib. The chain employs TRBV29-1 and TRBJ2-7; no D gene call is confident. DNA sequence: TGCAGCGTCAGAGCGAGTAGCTCAGAGCAGTACTTC. The translation is CSVRASSSEQYF.